The rows below give T cell receptor beta chains drawn from one sample of a study of CD8+CD57+ T cells in acquired aplastic anemia. TCRdb re-called the reads through MiXCR, storing one row per CDR3 protein. The sample comprises approximately 250,000 distinct CDR3 sequences, 82% of which are singletons, and 40% to 55% rests with the top ten. Specimen: sorted CD4+, CD8+, or CD8+CD57+ T cells (not recorded which) from PBMCs. These receptors all stem from a human donor with aplastic anemia. The CDR3 runs from the conserved cysteine through the conserved F or W. The D gene is left open where the match is weak. Not all rows give a size; the values are once, few, many and, for expanded clones, a class.

j_gene | abundance | v_gene | d_gene | CDR3aa | CDR3nt
TRBJ2-7 | . | TRBV2 | . | CASRVGLTYEQYF | TGTGCCAGCAGGGTGGGTTTGACCTACGAGCAGTACTTC
TRBJ2-3 | . | TRBV20-1 | . | CSAQQARDTQYF | TGCAGTGCTCAACAGGCCCGGGATACGCAGTATTTT
TRBJ1-1 | once | TRBV7-6 | . | CASSPGTRGHTDTFF | TGTGCCAGCAGCCCCGGGACTAGGGGACACACGGATACGTTCTTT
TRBJ1-2 | few | TRBV7-9 | . | CASSFQRSGGVYDYTF | TGTGCCAGCAGCTTTCAGAGAAGCGGGGGGGTCTATGACTACACCTTC
TRBJ2-2 | . | TRBV19 | TRBD2 | CASSIGGTSGELFF | TGTGCCAGTAGTATAGGTGGGACTAGCGGGGAGCTGTTTTTT
TRBJ1-1 | . | TRBV20-1 | . | CSVNRDDEGFF | TGCAGTGTTAACAGGGACGATGAAGGTTTCTTT
TRBJ1-1 | . | TRBV7-3 | . | CASSSELRGGTEAFF | TGTGCCAGCAGCTCCGAGCTGAGAGGGGGGACTGAAGCTTTCTTT
TRBJ2-2 | . | TRBV13 | . | CASSSLSGETGELFF | TGTGCCAGCAGCTCTTTGTCAGGGGAGACCGGGGAGCTGTTTTTT
TRBJ1-2 | . | TRBV2 | TRBD1 | CASSEGDRVGTGEQSYTF | TGTGCCAGCAGTGAAGGGGACAGGGTTGGCACCGGGGAGCAGAGCTACACCTTC
TRBJ1-1 | few | TRBV7-9 | . | CASRQRSGDTEAFF | TGTGCCAGCAGACAAAGATCAGGGGACACTGAAGCTTTCTTT
TRBJ2-7 | few | TRBV7-8 | . | CASSLTGSSDAQYF | TGTGCCAGCAGCCTGACAGGTTCTTCCGATGCGCAGTACTTC
TRBJ2-7 | . | TRBV15 | . | CATSRDSGYEQYF | TGTGCCACCAGCAGAGATTCCGGCTACGAGCAGTACTTC
TRBJ2-3 | few | TRBV10-3 | . | CAIAQDTDTQYF | TGTGCCATTGCCCAAGACACAGATACGCAGTATTTT
TRBJ2-3 | . | TRBV7-6 | TRBD1 | CASSHGDRDAQQF | TGTGCCAGCAGCCACGGGGACAGGGACGCGCAACAGTTT
TRBJ2-1 | . | TRBV11-1 | TRBD2 | CAWRFSGRGDEQFF | TGTGCCTGGAGATTTAGCGGGAGGGGCGATGAGCAGTTCTTC
TRBJ2-1 | once | TRBV9 | . | CASSVFEGPNEQFF | TGTGCCAGCAGCGTTTTTGAAGGGCCCAATGAGCAGTTCTTC
TRBJ2-5 | few | TRBV2 | TRBD1 | CASSRDRGSGETQYF | TGTGCCAGCAGCCGGGACAGGGGATCGGGAGAGACCCAGTACTTC
TRBJ1-4 | once | TRBV5-1 | . | CASSLDATNEKLFF | TGCGCCAGCAGCTTAGATGCAACTAATGAAAAACTGTTTTTT
TRBJ2-1 | . | TRBV7-9 | . | CASSLAGGAYKEQFF | TGTGCCAGCAGCTTAGCTGGCGGAGCCTATAAGGAGCAGTTCTTC
TRBJ2-3 | . | TRBV7-9 | . | CASGYESTGGRDF | TGTGCCAGCGGCTATGAAAGCACCGGGGGGCGCGATTTT
TRBJ1-6 | . | TRBV7-3 | . | CASSLESGGNSPLHF | TGTGCCAGCAGCTTAGAATCGGGGGGTAATTCACCCCTCCACTTT
TRBJ2-5 | . | TRBV9 | . | CATSRISEKESQYF | TGTGCCACCAGCAGAATCAGCGAGAAAGAGAGCCAGTACTTC
TRBJ2-5 | few | TRBV5-6 | . | CATSLASQQETQYF | TGTGCCACCAGCTTGGCTAGTCAGCAAGAGACCCAGTACTTC
TRBJ2-1 | . | TRBV7-3 | TRBD2 | CASSLNGGGSNEQFF | TGTGCCAGCAGCTTAAATGGCGGGGGGAGCAATGAGCAGTTCTTC